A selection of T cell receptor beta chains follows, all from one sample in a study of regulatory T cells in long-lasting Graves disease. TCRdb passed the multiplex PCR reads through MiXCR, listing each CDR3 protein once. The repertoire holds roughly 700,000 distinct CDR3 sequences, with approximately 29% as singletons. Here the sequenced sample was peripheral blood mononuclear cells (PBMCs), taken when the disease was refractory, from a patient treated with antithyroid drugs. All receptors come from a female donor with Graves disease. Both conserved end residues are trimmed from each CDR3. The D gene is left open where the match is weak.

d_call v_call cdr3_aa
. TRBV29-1 SAAGGNTEAF
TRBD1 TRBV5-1 ASSLEGQGSEKLF
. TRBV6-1 ASSVAQGGQPQH
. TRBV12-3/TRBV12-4 ASSFQRDTEAF
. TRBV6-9 ASNYFRFLGDSPLH
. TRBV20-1 SAREGGGGTGELF
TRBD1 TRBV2 ASSEFGTALGQPQH
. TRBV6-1 ASSVGLSNQPQH
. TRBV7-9 ASGLTKEVGAEAF
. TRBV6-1 ASRRGRVDGELF
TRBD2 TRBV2 ASSPNSGSYTGELF
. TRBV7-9 ASSLALGRISYEQY
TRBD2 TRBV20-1 SARGIAGVGEQY
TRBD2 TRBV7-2 ASSLDGLAGETQY
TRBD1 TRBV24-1 ATSDQKQGAYGGYT
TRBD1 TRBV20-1 SAHSRDRAQETQY
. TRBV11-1 ASSLGQDTQY